One sample yielded the 30 T cell receptor beta chains listed below, sequenced in a study of graft-versus-host responses after intestinal transplantation. This table comes from immunoSEQ multiplex PCR, and its TCRdb copy is limited to in-frame clones, with some not included. The table shows about 39,000 clones, with roughly 92% occurring only once. These receptors' targets are unknown. The input for sequencing was unstimulated CD8+ T cells sorted from spleen or lymph node cells, taken before transplant. The receptors come from a human donor who was the organ donor for an intestinal transplant.

V usage is TRBV4-1 and J usage is TRBJ2-7; TRBD1 agrees at 9 bases. Germline values: CDR1 MGHRA, CDR2 YSYEKL. Losses at the gene ends were 6 bases for V and 5 bases for J; bases not matched to a gene: 8. The CDR3 sequence is 14 residues long. The DNA of the CDR3 is TGCGCCAGCAGGCGACGGACAGGGGTTCACGAGCAGTACTTC. This encodes CASRRRTGVHEQYF.

This chain connects TRBV27 to TRBJ2-3, with TRBD2 matching 9 bases. With V trimmed by 0 bases and J by 4 bases, 17 bases remained unmatched. The CDR3 contains 20 residues. Germline values: CDR1 MNHEY, CDR2 SMNVEV (reference sequence). The CDR3 bases are TGTGCCAGCAGTTTATCTGGGTTTCGGAATAGCGGGAGTGGAGCAGATACGCAGTATTTT. This encodes CASSLSGFRNSGSGADTQYF.

The genes are TRBV27 and TRBJ2-1; tentative D call: TRBD2 (6 bases). Per the germline V gene, CDR1 is MNHEY and CDR2 is SMNVEV (reference sequence). Trimming cost V 0 bases and J 8 bases, with 11 bases left between them. This CDR3 has 14 amino acids. The CDR3 coding sequence is TGTGCCAGCAGTTTATCCACGGGAGTTGATGAGCAGTTCTTC. Translating gives CASSLSTGVDEQFF.

The chain is built from TRBV13 and TRBJ2-3; TRBD2 agrees at 10 bases. CDR3 length: 18 residues. Germline loops: CDR1 PRHDT, CDR2 FYEKMQ (reference sequence). With V trimmed by 2 bases and J by 4 bases, 12 bases remained unmatched. CDR3 in amino acids: CASSLLAGEVWGADTQYF. CDR3 bases: TGTGCCAGCAGCTTACTAGCGGGAGAGGTTTGGGGCGCAGATACGCAGTATTTT. Based on the CDR3 plus reference TRBV13 and TRBJ2-3, the full variable domain is AAGVIQSPRHLIKEKRETATLKCYPIPRHDTVYWYQQGPGQDPQFLISFYEKMQSDKGSIPDRFSAQQFSDYHSELNMSSLELGDSALYFCASSLLAGEVWGADTQYFGPGTRLTVL.

The CDR3 is CASSPGTSDYNEQFF. The CDR3 DNA reads TGTGCCAGCAGCCCCGGGACTAGCGACTACAATGAGCAGTTCTTC. This chain uses TRBV6-5 with TRBJ2-1, with 10 bases that match TRBD2. Germline V gene lookup returns CDR1 MNHEY and CDR2 SVGAGI. The J segment lost 3 bases and the V segment lost 6 bases, leaving 5 bases of the junction unmatched. CDR3 size: 15 residues.

The rearrangement joins TRBV4-3 to TRBJ1-5; D may be TRBD1 (6 bases). The CDR3 spans 18 residues. The germline V gene has CDR1 LGHNA and CDR2 YSLEER. V shed 0 bases and J shed 2 bases, with 17 bases lying between them. The CDR3 loop is CASSQEWSPAGGNQPQHF. The CDR3 DNA reads TGCGCCAGCAGCCAAGAGTGGTCCCCAGCAGGGGGCAATCAGCCCCAGCATTTT.

The chain couples TRBV27 to TRBJ1-2; 9 bases match TRBD1. The CDR3 is made up of 15 amino acids. The J segment lost 5 bases and the V segment lost 2 bases, leaving 6 bases of the junction unmatched. Germline CDR1 MNHEY, CDR2 SMNVEV (reference sequence). DNA of the CDR3: TGTGCCAGCAGTTTAGATGGGACAGGGTATTATGGCTACACCTTC. This gives the protein CASSLDGTGYYGYTF.

The chain links TRBV30 to TRBJ1-1; no clear D gene. CDR1 and CDR2 (germline): GTSNPN, SVGIG (reference sequence). The CDR3 is 13 amino acids. Trimming left V 0 bases short and J 3 bases short, with 8 bases between. The CDR3 DNA sequence: TGTGCCTGGAGTGTACCCGGGGACACTGAAGCTTTCTTT. Encoded protein: CAWSVPGDTEAFF. Full variable domain (missing parts from reference TRBV30 and TRBJ1-1): SQTIHQWPATLVQPVGSPLSLECTVEGTSNPNLYWYRQAAGRGLQLLFYSVGIGQISSEVPQNLSASRPQDRQFILSSKKLLLSDSGFYLCAWSVPGDTEAFFGQGTRLTVV.

V and J are TRBV6-5 and TRBJ2-1; 13 nucleotides align to TRBD2. Per germline, CDR1 MNHEY and CDR2 SVGAGI. After removal of 4 bases from V and 5 bases from J, the junction contained 2 bases not matched to a gene. This CDR3 has 15 residues. CDR3 nucleotide sequence: TGTGCCAGCAGTTCCGGGACTAGCGGGAACAATGAGCAGTTCTTC. This translates into CASSSGTSGNNEQFF.

This clone was counted a single time. The chain is built from TRBV9 and TRBJ2-3, with 7 bases identical to TRBD2. V lost 4 bases and J lost 3; bases outside the gene matches: 14. Germline lookup yields CDR1 SGDLS and CDR2 YYNGEE. The CDR3 is 17 residues long. CDR3: CASSPGGWGVWTDTQYF. The CDR3 DNA is TGTGCCAGCAGCCCCGGGGGGTGGGGAGTTTGGACAGATACGCAGTATTTT. The whole variable domain, remainder taken from reference TRBV9 and TRBJ2-3, is DSGVTQTPKHLITATGQRVTLRCSPRSGDLSVYWYQQSLDQGLQFLIQYYNGEERAKGNILERFSAQQFPDLHSELNLSSLELGDSALYFCASSPGGWGVWTDTQYFGPGTRLTVL.

The J gene is TRBJ1-1, the V gene TRBV28; the D gene is possibly TRBD1 (6 bases). This CDR3 has 14 amino acids. V lost 9 bases to trimming and J lost 5 bases, with 19 bases between them. Germline loops: CDR1 MDHEN, CDR2 SYDVKM. Written as DNA, the CDR3 is TGTGCCAGTCGACCCTACAGGGTTGAGACTGAAGCTTTCTTT. Encoded protein: CASRPYRVETEAFF.

The V and J genes are TRBV28 and TRBJ2-1; D is perhaps TRBD1 or TRBD2 (5 bases each). V was shortened by 1 base and J by 3 bases, with 16 bases between the two germline ends. Germline-derived CDR1 and CDR2 are MDHEN and SYDVKM. There are 17 residues in the CDR3. CDR3 in DNA: TGTGCCAGCAGTTTATATTTCGGGGACCTATTCTACAATGAGCAGTTCTTC. Its translation: CASSLYFGDLFYNEQFF.

This clone appeared a few times. The chain is built from TRBV5-1 and TRBJ2-7; TRBD1 matches at 9 bases. The CDR3 length is 13 residues. From germline, CDR1 is SGHRS and CDR2 YFSETQ. Germline trimming cut 7 bases from V and 3 bases from J; bases unmatched to any gene: 5. The CDR3 nucleotides read TGCGCCAGCCAGGGACAGGGAATCTACGAGCAGTACTTC. Translation: CASQGQGIYEQYF.

This rearrangement joins TRBV9 to TRBJ2-7; no definite D call. Germline CDR1 and CDR2: SGDLS and YYNGEE. Trimming stripped 5 bases from V and 2 bases from J, with 11 bases between. This CDR3 region has 13 residues. The CDR3 is CASSRVFTYEQYF. CDR3 DNA sequence: TGTGCCAGCAGTAGGGTTTTCACCTACGAGCAGTACTTC.

The CDR3 DNA reads TGTGCCAGCAGTGGCCAGGAGGCTTATAGCAATCAGCCCCAGCATTTT. Amino acids: CASSGQEAYSNQPQHF. The chain uses TRBV28 and TRBJ1-5; D is uncertain. The CDR3 sequence is 16 residues long. Germline assignment: CDR1 MDHEN and CDR2 SYDVKM. V was pared by 5 bases and J by 0 bases, with 14 bases between.

This clone has only one observation. The chain carries TRBV4-3 and TRBJ1-1; 7 nucleotides line up with TRBD1. V lost 4 bases, J lost 4 bases, and 9 bases stayed unmatched. Germline CDR1 reads LGHNA; CDR2 reads YSLEER. The CDR3 runs to 15 residues. The CDR3 protein is CASSPAQTGTTEAFF. The CDR3 DNA is TGCGCCAGCAGCCCCGCCCAGACAGGGACCACTGAAGCTTTCTTT.

The chain is built from TRBV5-4 and TRBJ2-2; 9 positions agree with TRBD1. V dropped 4 bases and J dropped 5; count of bases not matched to a gene: 3. The germline V gene has CDR1 SGHNT and CDR2 YYREEE (reference sequence). This CDR3 is 14 amino acids long. This CDR3 is CASSLTGGTGELFF. CDR3 DNA: TGTGCCAGCAGCCTGACAGGGGGGACCGGGGAGCTGTTTTTT.

The chain uses TRBV7-9 and TRBJ2-1; D uncertain. This CDR3 has 12 amino acids. Germline CDR1 is SEHNR and CDR2 is FQNEAQ (reference sequence). Trimming took 7 bases from V and 9 from J, leaving 13 bases between them. The CDR3 nucleotides are TGTGCCAGCACCAAGAGGTTTCCTGAGCAGTTCTTC. Its protein is CASTKRFPEQFF.

This sequence joins TRBV6-5 and TRBJ2-1; D remains ambiguous. Trimming stripped 0 bases from V and 5 bases from J, with 5 bases between. Germline V CDR1 and CDR2: MNHEY, SVGAGI. This CDR3 is built from 13 residues. CDR3 in DNA: TGTGCCAGCAGTTACTCTGCTAACAATGAGCAGTTCTTC. Protein: CASSYSANNEQFF.

The chain links TRBV6-4 to TRBJ1-1; 8 bases are a match to TRBD1. This CDR3 comprises 14 residues. In germline, CDR1 is MRHNA, CDR2 SNTAGT. The V segment lost 0 bases and the J segment 7 bases; nucleotides outside the gene matches: 4. The CDR3 region has the DNA TGTGCCAGCAGTGACTCGCAGGGGGCGAGTGAAGCTTTCTTT. Its protein is CASSDSQGASEAFF.

The J gene is TRBJ2-7, the V gene TRBV15, with TRBD1 matching over 11 bases. The V gene end was trimmed by 5 bases and the J gene end by 2 bases; junction bases not matched to a gene: 5. This CDR3 spans 15 amino acids. The germline V gene has CDR1 LNHNV and CDR2 YYDKDF (reference sequence). Here the CDR3 DNA reads TGTGCCACCAGCGAACCGGGACAGGGGGCCTACGAGCAGTACTTC. This gives the protein CATSEPGQGAYEQYF.

The J gene is TRBJ1-6, the V gene TRBV4-1; no reliable D call. V dropped 2 bases and J dropped 7 bases, with 15 bases sitting between them. The CDR3 is made up of 16 amino acids. The V gene's germline CDR1 is MGHRA and CDR2 YSYEKL. CDR3 residues: CASSQPRGIPNSPLHF. DNA for the CDR3: TGCGCCAGCAGCCAACCGCGTGGGATTCCCAATTCACCCCTCCACTTT.

This clone was counted once. The rearrangement links TRBV28 to TRBJ1-4, with D tentatively TRBD1 (5 bases). The CDR3 is 14 residues long. Germline CDR1 is MDHEN and CDR2 is SYDVKM. Trimming removed 8 bases from V and 8 bases from J, with 18 bases in between. CDR3 region: CASATGRVGEKLFF. The CDR3 DNA is TGTGCCAGCGCCACAGGTCGCGTGGGGGAAAAACTGTTTTTT.

V and J are TRBV2 and TRBJ2-3, with D possibly matching TRBD2 (5 bases). The ends were cut back, 11 bases at V and 3 bases at J, with 15 bases in the middle. CDR1 SNHLY and CDR2 FYNNEI come from the germline V gene. This CDR3 has 13 residues. In DNA form, the CDR3 reads TGTGCCGGATACAACGGGGAGACAGATACGCAGTATTTT. It specifies CAGYNGETDTQYF.

The CDR3 spells CASSLPSSGFQETQYF. Written as DNA, the CDR3 is TGTGCCAGCAGCTTACCCTCTAGCGGCTTCCAAGAGACCCAGTACTTC. The chain couples TRBV7-9 to TRBJ2-5; 7 bases map to TRBD2. This CDR3 spans 16 amino acids. The germline gives CDR1 SEHNR, CDR2 FQNEAQ (reference sequence). Trimming cost V 2 bases and J 1 base; bases outside gene matches: 7.

The V and J genes are TRBV7-9 and TRBJ2-5; unclear D gene. V dropped 5 bases and J dropped 0 bases, with 7 bases sitting between them. Germline V lookup: CDR1 SEHNR, CDR2 FQNEAQ (reference sequence). This CDR3 contains 13 residues. The CDR3 loop reads CASSNIDQETQYF. The CDR3 nucleotides read TGTGCCAGCAGCAACATCGACCAAGAGACCCAGTACTTC.

In this sample, this clone turned up once. V usage is TRBV7-3 and J usage is TRBJ2-1; 9 bases align to TRBD2. The CDR3 is 16 amino acids. V dropped 5 bases and J dropped 8; count of bases not matched to a gene: 13. Germline CDR1 reads SGHTA; CDR2 reads FQGTGA. CDR3 DNA sequence: TGTGCCAGCAGCGAATCTAGCGGGGAGTGGCCTGATGAGCAGTTCTTC. This translates into CASSESSGEWPDEQFF.

The gene calls are TRBV5-1 and TRBJ1-1, with no clear D. V dropped 0 bases and J dropped 4 bases, with 19 bases sitting between them. CDR1 and CDR2 from the germline V gene are SGHRS and YFSETQ. There are 17 residues in the CDR3. CDR3 bases: TGCGCCAGCAGCTTGGCCACACTAAGGGCCCCAAGCACTGAAGCTTTCTTT. Its translation is CASSLATLRAPSTEAFF.

The genes are TRBV25-1 and TRBJ2-3, with TRBD2 matching 8 bases. Looked up from germline, CDR1 is MGHDK and CDR2 is SYGVNS. V gave up 7 bases and J gave up 2 bases; unmatched junction bases: 5. The CDR3 is made up of 14 amino acids. CDR3 sequence: CASKAGETTDTQYF. DNA for the CDR3: TGTGCCAGCAAAGCGGGAGAGACCACAGATACGCAGTATTTT.

The chain has TRBV10-3 and TRBJ1-1; D gene ambiguous. This CDR3 spans 14 amino acids. V lost 4 bases, J lost 3 bases, and 12 bases lay in between. Germline V CDR1 and CDR2: ENHRY, SYGVKD. CDR3 in DNA: TGTGCCATCAGTGGCCCGCTATTGGACACTGAAGCTTTCTTT. Protein product: CAISGPLLDTEAFF.